Listed below are T cell receptor beta chains from one sample, sequenced in a study of shared clonotypes between healthy human individuals. The method was immunoSEQ multiplex PCR; TCRdb's version includes in-frame clones alone and lacks a portion of them. The table has approximately 350,000 clones, about 96% seen once. The source material was memory CD8+ T cells sorted from blood. The receptors originated from a man aged 30 to 39 in good health. Each CDR3 is given with its conserved first and last residue. The D gene is left open where the match is weak. For some rows the clone size is stated as once, few or many, or as a class when expanded; others skip it.

j_call	d_call	v_call	clone_size	cdr3_aa	cdr3_nt
TRBJ1-3	-	TRBV4-1	-	CASSPQISGNTIYF	TGCGCCAGCAGCCCCCAGATCTCTGGAAACACCATATATTTT
TRBJ2-7	TRBD1	TRBV7-8	-	CASSSTGTGFYEQYF	TGTGCCAGCAGCTCAACCGGGACAGGGTTCTACGAGCAGTACTTC
TRBJ2-1	TRBD2	TRBV27	-	CASSPRKTSGRNEQFF	TGTGCCAGCAGTCCCCGGAAGACTAGCGGGAGGAATGAGCAGTTCTTC
TRBJ2-7	TRBD1	TRBV29-1	-	CSTGTGYEQYF	TGCAGTACCGGGACAGGTTACGAGCAGTACTTC
TRBJ2-3	-	TRBV28	-	CASRVPATDTQYF	TGTGCCAGCAGGGTACCCGCCACAGATACGCAGTATTTT
TRBJ1-2	-	TRBV28	-	CASSTPKIYGYTF	TGTGCCAGCAGTACCCCCAAAATCTATGGCTACACCTTC
TRBJ1-3	TRBD1	TRBV10-3	-	CAISGTGYGNTIYF	TGTGCCATCAGCGGGACAGGGTATGGAAACACCATATATTTT
TRBJ1-2	-	TRBV28	-	CASDIGPSNYGYTF	TGTGCCAGCGATATCGGACCCTCTAACTATGGCTACACCTTC
TRBJ1-2	-	TRBV10-3	few	CAISDTNYGYTF	TGTGCCATCAGTGACACTAACTATGGCTACACCTTC
TRBJ2-2	-	TRBV11-3	-	CASSYSGGSHTGELFF	TGTGCCAGCAGCTACTCAGGGGGGTCACACACCGGGGAGCTGTTTTTT
TRBJ1-2	TRBD1	TRBV30	-	CAWSVRGRRGHGYTF	TGTGCCTGGAGTGTACGGGGGAGGAGGGGGCATGGCTACACCTTC
TRBJ1-4	-	TRBV28	-	CASSSEGRLNEKLFF	TGTGCCAGCAGTTCGGAAGGGCGACTTAATGAAAAACTGTTTTTT
TRBJ2-3	TRBD2	TRBV29-1	-	CSVEDLADSGRRDTQYF	TGCAGCGTTGAAGATCTTGCGGATAGCGGGAGGAGAGATACGCAGTATTTT
TRBJ2-7	-	TRBV2	-	CASKISSYEQYF	TGTGCCAGCAAGATCAGCTCCTACGAGCAGTACTTC
TRBJ1-2	-	TRBV21-1	-	CASSKANRDRALSRYGYTF	TGTGCCAGCAGCAAAGCTAACAGGGACAGGGCCCTCTCCCGCTATGGCTACACCTTC
TRBJ2-1	-	TRBV7-2	-	CASSLVYGFDEQFF	TGTGCCAGCAGCTTAGTGTACGGGTTCGATGAGCAGTTCTTC
TRBJ1-2	-	TRBV2	-	CASSPRLGYTF	TGTGCCAGCAGTCCACGCCTAGGCTACACCTTC
TRBJ2-7	TRBD2	TRBV13	-	CASSHSGTSGSGEQYF	TGTGCCAGCAGCCACAGTGGGACTAGCGGGAGTGGGGAGCAGTACTTC
TRBJ2-6	-	TRBV5-1	-	CASSLDVSGANVLTF	TGCGCCAGCAGCTTGGACGTCTCTGGGGCCAACGTCCTGACTTTC
TRBJ1-1	-	TRBV19	-	CASCGRGGTEAFF	TGTGCCAGTTGCGGTCGCGGGGGCACTGAAGCTTTCTTT
TRBJ2-5	TRBD1	TRBV5-1	-	CASSLATPGGGETQYF	TGCGCCAGCAGCTTGGCCACTCCAGGGGGCGGAGAGACCCAGTACTTC
TRBJ1-1	TRBD1	TRBV2	-	CASSAGGTEAFF	TGTGCCAGCAGTGCAGGGGGCACTGAAGCTTTCTTT
TRBJ2-5	TRBD2	TRBV10-3	-	CAISESGLAGFQETQYF	TGTGCCATCAGTGAGTCGGGATTAGCGGGGTTCCAAGAGACCCAGTACTTC
TRBJ1-2	-	TRBV9	once	CASSASGFSGYTF	TGTGCCAGCAGCGCATCAGGGTTCTCCGGCTACACCTTC
TRBJ1-5	-	TRBV6-1	-	CASNKGGQPQHF	TGTGCCAGCAATAAGGGGGGGCAGCCCCAGCATTTT
TRBJ2-7	-	TRBV4-2	once	CASSQDRGRPEQYF	TGTGCCAGCAGCCAAGACCGGGGCCGGCCCGAGCAGTACTTC
TRBJ1-1	-	TRBV19	-	CASSTFGTLTLKAEAFF	TGTGCCAGTAGTACCTTTGGGACACTTACCCTGAAGGCTGAAGCTTTCTTT
TRBJ1-2	-	TRBV25-1	-	CASSEYNGHNYGYTF	TGTGCCAGCAGTGAATATAACGGCCATAACTATGGCTACACCTTC
TRBJ2-7	-	TRBV11-2	-	CASSLGGASYEQYF	TGTGCCAGCAGCTTAGGTGGGGCATCCTACGAGCAGTACTTC
TRBJ2-5	-	TRBV5-4	-	CASSSGAIFQETQYF	TGTGCCAGCAGCTCCGGGGCCATTTTCCAAGAGACCCAGTACTTC
TRBJ2-1	TRBD2	TRBV4-1	once	CASSHPGGLAGLSSYNEQFF	TGCGCCAGCAGCCATCCAGGTGGACTAGCGGGATTGAGCTCCTACAATGAGCAGTTCTTC
TRBJ2-7	TRBD2	TRBV4-1	-	CASSQGLAGGLEQYF	TGCGCCAGCAGCCAGGGACTAGCGGGAGGACTCGAGCAGTACTTC
TRBJ1-2	TRBD1	TRBV5-4	-	CASSLRGRLNGYGYTF	TGTGCCAGCAGCTTAAGGGGGCGTTTGAATGGCTATGGCTACACCTTC
TRBJ2-7	-	TRBV28	-	CASSLYIGGTEQYF	TGTGCCAGCAGTTTATATATCGGCGGGACAGAGCAGTACTTC
TRBJ2-5	TRBD1	TRBV5-1	-	CASSLVSGTGGETQYF	TGCGCCAGCAGCTTAGTATCAGGGACAGGGGGAGAGACCCAGTACTTC
TRBJ2-7	-	TRBV19	-	CASSISRGVGYEQYF	TGTGCCAGTAGTATCTCGCGGGGCGTGGGCTACGAGCAGTACTTC
TRBJ2-7	-	TRBV28	-	CASSLSYRQVSYEQYF	TGTGCCAGCAGTTTATCATATAGGCAGGTCTCCTACGAGCAGTACTTC
TRBJ1-2	-	TRBV21-1	-	CASSKKGYGYTF	TGTGCCAGCAGCAAAAAAGGTTATGGCTACACCTTC
TRBJ2-3	-	TRBV6-1	-	CASSEAWQGTDTQYF	TGTGCCAGCAGTGAAGCCTGGCAGGGTACAGATACGCAGTATTTT
TRBJ1-5	TRBD1	TRBV11-2	-	CASSLDRAHNQPQHF	TGTGCCAGCAGCTTGGACAGGGCCCACAATCAGCCCCAGCATTTT
TRBJ1-4	-	TRBV6-6	-	CASSYSQVVSEKLFF	TGTGCCAGCAGTTACTCACAGGTAGTTAGTGAAAAACTGTTTTTT
TRBJ2-2	TRBD1	TRBV7-9	-	CASSFSLQGEKYNTGELFF	TGTGCCAGCAGCTTTAGTCTCCAGGGGGAGAAATATAACACCGGGGAGCTGTTTTTT
TRBJ1-2	-	TRBV19	-	CASSLPTVVPYGYTF	TGTGCCAGTAGTCTTCCAACCGTCGTCCCCTATGGCTACACCTTC
TRBJ2-1	TRBD2	TRBV30	once	CAWRGLQREYNEQFF	TGTGCCTGGCGAGGGTTGCAGCGGGAGTACAATGAGCAGTTCTTC
TRBJ2-1	TRBD1	TRBV5-6	-	CASSGYGTDSYNEQFF	TGTGCCAGCAGCGGGTACGGGACAGACTCCTACAATGAGCAGTTCTTC
TRBJ2-7	TRBD1	TRBV30	-	CAWSSGTGGSEQYF	TGTGCCTGGAGTTCTGGGACAGGGGGCTCCGAGCAGTACTTC
TRBJ2-1	-	TRBV30	-	CAWSVIWGNNEQFF	TGTGCCTGGAGTGTCATCTGGGGTAACAATGAGCAGTTCTTC
TRBJ1-1	-	TRBV5-1	-	CASKPRPSNTEAFF	TGCGCCAGCAAACCGAGACCTTCCAACACTGAAGCTTTCTTT
TRBJ1-2	-	TRBV20-1	-	CSATTDGYTF	TGCAGTGCAACGACGGATGGCTACACCTTC
TRBJ2-7	-	TRBV20-1	-	CSAKDTYEQYF	TGCAGTGCTAAGGACACCTACGAGCAGTACTTC
TRBJ1-3	-	TRBV6-6	-	CASTTGQLGNTIYF	TGTGCCAGCACCACAGGTCAACTGGGAAACACCATATATTTT